Following are 16 T cell receptor beta chains from one sample sequenced in a study of shared clonotypes between healthy human individuals (dated by TCRdb to 2018 to 2021). The protocol used for the library was the immunoSEQ multiplex PCR assay. As stored in TCRdb, this immuneACCESS dataset retains in-frame rearrangements with V and J assigned. A fraction of the clones does not appear; measured against another copy, unresolved V genes explain less than half of the discrepancy, and the remainder lacks a known reason. This sample comprises about 2.3 million clones, 85% to 95% of them detected only once. The ten largest clonotypes hold around 0.38% of the sample. The material sequenced was naive CD4+ T cells from PBMCs. In light of the paper, this sample's cell subset or site label describes: CD45RA+ positively selected. The receptors derive from a man between 18 and 35 years old in good health. Some clones in this sample may be carry-over from other donors' samples.

This chain uses TRBV30 with TRBJ1-1; perhaps TRBD1 as D (5 bases). V was clipped by 3 bases and J by 1 base, with 12 bases between them. The germline V gene encodes CDR1 GTSNPN and CDR2 SVGIG (reference sequence). CDR3 length: 14 amino acids. The CDR3 nucleotides are TGTGCCTGGAGACGGGGACGGAGGAACACTGAAGCTTTCTTT. Protein product: CAWRRGRRNTEAFF.

The V call is TRBV4-1, the J call TRBJ2-4; no definite D call. V was clipped by 4 bases and J by 0 bases, with 19 bases between them. This CDR3 spans 18 amino acids. Germline CDR1 reads MGHRA; CDR2 reads YSYEKL. This CDR3 is CASSPPFDDLLAKNIQYF. The CDR3 nucleotides are TGCGCCAGCAGCCCCCCCTTCGACGACCTACTAGCCAAAAACATTCAGTACTTC.

CDR3 residues: CASSLYGQGTGELFF. CDR3 DNA sequence: TGTGCCAGCAGTTTATACGGACAAGGCACCGGGGAGCTGTTTTTT. The chain links TRBV28 to TRBJ2-2; tentatively, D is TRBD1 (5 bases). Trimming took off 1 base at V and 4 bases at J, with 10 bases between the two ends. CDR1 and CDR2 from the germline V gene are MDHEN and SYDVKM. The length of the CDR3 is 15 residues.

The chain carries TRBV7-7 and TRBJ2-2; possibly TRBD2 for D (5 bases). The CDR3 totals 14 residues. Trimming left V 5 bases short and J 6 bases short, with 13 bases between. Germline CDR1 is SSHAT and CDR2 is FNYEAQ (reference sequence). The CDR3 DNA follows: TGTGCCAGCAGCCCCGGACTCCCTCCCGGGGAGCTGTTTTTT. Residues: CASSPGLPPGELFF.

The gene calls are TRBV30 and TRBJ2-7; the D is unclear. The CDR3 loop spans 12 amino acids. V dropped 3 bases and J dropped 6 bases, with 12 bases sitting between them. Germline V gene data show CDR1 as GTSNPN and CDR2 as SVGIG (reference sequence). CDR3 region: CAWSLERGEQYF. DNA of the CDR3: TGTGCCTGGAGCCTTGAGCGCGGCGAGCAGTACTTC.

The sample holds one count of this clone. The chain is built from TRBV5-1 and TRBJ2-2; D perhaps matches TRBD2 (5 bases). The V gene's germline CDR1 is SGHRS and CDR2 YFSETQ. The CDR3 has 15 residues. Trimming took off 5 bases at V and 1 base at J, with 12 bases between the two ends. CDR3 sequence: CASRGGGVNTGELFF. The DNA for the CDR3 is TGCGCCAGCAGAGGCGGAGGAGTGAACACCGGGGAGCTGTTTTTT. Based on the CDR3 plus reference TRBV5-1 and TRBJ2-2, the full variable domain is KAGVTQTPRYLIKTRGQQVTLSCSPISGHRSVSWYQQTPGQGLQFLFEYFSETQRNKGNFPGRFSGRQFSNSRSEMNVSTLELGDSALYLCASRGGGVNTGELFFGEGSRLTVL.

The rearrangement uses TRBV28 and TRBJ2-7; 8 nucleotides agree with TRBD2. Per the germline V gene, CDR1 is MDHEN and CDR2 is SYDVKM. The V and J ends lost 6 bases and 2 bases, in that order; junction bases with no gene match: 6. The CDR3 extends over 14 amino acids. The chain's CDR3 is CASRTLAETYEQYF. In DNA, the CDR3 is TGTGCCAGCAGGACACTAGCGGAGACCTACGAGCAGTACTTC.

This clone appeared once. The J gene is TRBJ1-2, the V gene TRBV7-2, with 8 positions matching TRBD1. The CDR3 length is 16 residues. The V gene end was trimmed by 4 bases and the J gene end by 7 bases; junction bases not matched to a gene: 14. The V gene's germline CDR1 is SGHTA and CDR2 FQGNSA. This CDR3 reads CASSYRTGLFVGGYTF. CDR3 bases: TGTGCCAGCAGCTACAGGACAGGGTTGTTTGTGGGTGGCTACACCTTC.

The gene calls are TRBV6-5 and TRBJ1-1; D is uncertain. Germline-derived CDR1 and CDR2 are MNHEY and SVGAGI. The ends were cut back, 7 bases at V and 0 bases at J, with 12 bases in the middle. This CDR3 is 14 amino acids long. For the CDR3, the DNA is TGTGCCAGCAACCCGCACAGCTTGAACACTGAAGCTTTCTTT. It is translated as CASNPHSLNTEAFF.

CDR3 in amino acids: CASSLGTRADTQYF. In DNA form, the CDR3 reads TGTGCCAGCAGCTTAGGGACTAGAGCAGATACGCAGTATTTT. This chain uses TRBV7-2 with TRBJ2-3; 7 positions agree with TRBD2. The CDR3 spans 14 residues. V trimming: 1 base; J trimming: 4 bases; junction bases outside the gene matches: 2. The germline gives CDR1 SGHTA, CDR2 FQGNSA.

The chain joins TRBV9 to TRBJ2-7; 9 positions match TRBD1. This CDR3 is built from 14 residues. Germline V gives CDR1 SGDLS, CDR2 YYNGEE. The ends lost 3 bases at V and 5 bases at J; junction bases unmatched: 6. The chain's CDR3 is CASSADRGNDEQYF. The CDR3 DNA reads as TGTGCCAGCAGCGCGGACAGGGGTAACGACGAGCAGTACTTC.

The chain links TRBV2 to TRBJ1-1, with 7 bases aligning to TRBD1. The CDR3 length is 12 residues. J was trimmed by 7 bases and V by 8 bases; bases with no gene match: 7. CDR1 SNHLY and CDR2 FYNNEI come from the germline V gene. The CDR3 nucleotides are TGTGCCAGCCACCGACAGGGCCTTGAAGCTTTCTTT. Protein: CASHRQGLEAFF.

This chain joins TRBV29-1 and TRBJ2-7; D is possibly TRBD1 (6 bases). The germline gives CDR1 SQVTM, CDR2 ANQGSEA. V lost 6 bases and J 6 bases, leaving 12 bases between the germline ends. CDR3 length: 11 residues. This CDR3 reads CSVTGWGEQYF. CDR3 coding DNA: TGCAGCGTAACAGGGTGGGGCGAGCAGTACTTC.

The J gene is TRBJ2-1, the V gene TRBV7-2; D perhaps matches TRBD2 (5 bases). This CDR3 is built from 14 residues. Trimming shortened V by 5 bases and J by 9 bases, and 17 bases separated the two germline ends. Germline CDR1 is SGHTA and CDR2 is FQGNSA. The CDR3 is CASSPKRAQSEQFF. In nucleotides, the CDR3 is TGTGCCAGCAGCCCCAAGAGGGCCCAGAGTGAGCAGTTCTTC.

The genes are TRBV5-4 and TRBJ2-1; TRBD2 matches at 16 bases. The CDR3 totals 15 residues. Germline CDR1 SGHNT, CDR2 YYREEE (reference sequence). Trimming took 4 bases from V and 8 from J; bases not matched to a gene: 3. CDR3 in DNA: TGTGCCAGCAGCCAGGGACTAGCGGGAGGGGATGAGCAGTTCTTC. This gives the protein CASSQGLAGGDEQFF.

This clone was counted once. Distinct nucleotide sequences in the sample also encode this CDR3. The chain combines TRBV11-2 with TRBJ2-7; no firm D call. The CDR3 totals 12 residues. Deletions cut 0 bases from V and 4 bases from J, with 4 bases between. Germline V CDR1 and CDR2: SGHAT, FQNNGV. The CDR3 DNA reads TGTGCCAGCAGCTTAGATTTTTACGAGCAGTACTTC. Amino acids: CASSLDFYEQYF.